This T cell receptor (beta chain) comes out of a study of vaccination effects on CD4 cells after COVID-19. In this sample, this clone turned up a few times. Its antigen is as yet unknown. ViraFEST expansion of antigen-specific CD4+ T cells with viral peptide pools preceded sequencing. Having been cultured for around ten days, the cells underwent CD4+ T cell isolation. The method was immunoSEQ multiplex PCR; TCRdb's version includes in-frame clones alone and lacks a portion of them. The sample contains about 20,000 clones, approximately 63% of which appear only once. The CDR3 is made up of 13 amino acids. V lost 4 bases to trimming and J lost 5 bases, with 11 bases between them. Germline V gives CDR1 WNHNN, CDR2 SYGVQD (reference sequence).

The input for sequencing was CD4+ T cells from PBMCs cultured with HCoV-229E spike peptides, taken before COVID-19 vaccination. The chain uses TRBV10-1 and TRBJ1-2, with a tentative D call TRBD1 (5 bases). This receptor was identified in a human donor who received a COVID-19 vaccine. This CDR3 is CASSGRQGYGYTF. As DNA, the CDR3 is TGCGCCAGCAGTGGTAGGCAGGGATATGGCTACACCTTC.